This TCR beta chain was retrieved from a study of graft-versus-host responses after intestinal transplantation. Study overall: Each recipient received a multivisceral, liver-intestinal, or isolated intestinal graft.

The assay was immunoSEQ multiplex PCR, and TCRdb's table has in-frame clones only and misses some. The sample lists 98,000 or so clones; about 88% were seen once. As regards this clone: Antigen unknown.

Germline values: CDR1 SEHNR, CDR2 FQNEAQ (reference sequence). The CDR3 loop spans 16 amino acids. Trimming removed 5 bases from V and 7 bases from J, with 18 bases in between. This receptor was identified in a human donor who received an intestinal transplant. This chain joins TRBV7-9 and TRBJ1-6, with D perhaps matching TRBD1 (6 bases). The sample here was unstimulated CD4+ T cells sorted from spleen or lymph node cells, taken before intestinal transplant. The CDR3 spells CASSPMRQVRNSPLHF. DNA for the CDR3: TGTGCCAGCAGCCCGATGCGACAGGTGAGGAATTCACCCCTCCACTTT. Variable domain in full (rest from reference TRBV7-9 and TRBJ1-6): DTGVSQNPRHKITKRGQNVTFRCDPISEHNRLYWYRQTLGQGPEFLTYFQNEAQLEKSRLLSDRFSAERPKGSFSTLEIQRTEQGDSAMYLCASSPMRQVRNSPLHFGNGTRLTVT.